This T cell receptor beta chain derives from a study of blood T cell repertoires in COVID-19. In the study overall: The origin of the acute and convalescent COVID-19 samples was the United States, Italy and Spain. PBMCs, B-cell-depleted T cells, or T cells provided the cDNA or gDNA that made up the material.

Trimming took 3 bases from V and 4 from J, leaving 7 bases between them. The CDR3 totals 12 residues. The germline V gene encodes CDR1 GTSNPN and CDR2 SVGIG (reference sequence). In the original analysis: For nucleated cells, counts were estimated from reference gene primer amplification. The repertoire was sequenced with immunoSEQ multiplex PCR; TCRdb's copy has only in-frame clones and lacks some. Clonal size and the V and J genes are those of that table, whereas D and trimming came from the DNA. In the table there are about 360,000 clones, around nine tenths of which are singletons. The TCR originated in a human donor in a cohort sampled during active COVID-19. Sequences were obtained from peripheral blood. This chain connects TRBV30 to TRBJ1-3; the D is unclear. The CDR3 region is CAWRSGGNTIYF. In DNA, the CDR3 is TGTGCCTGGAGGTCGGGGGGAAACACCATATATTTT.